This entry lists 15 T cell receptor beta chains sequenced from one sample in a study of T cell responses to AZD1222 COVID-19 vaccine. Produced via immunoSEQ multiplex PCR; TCRdb's table is partial and in-frame only. The sample holds tens of thousands of clones, around 87% seen once. The sequenced sample was peripheral blood, obtained on day 0 of MenACWY control vaccination. The receptors here all came from an adult in good health.

V gene TRBV29-1 combines with J gene TRBJ1-2; tentative D call: TRBD1 (5 bases). Trimming removed 7 bases from V and 2 bases from J, with 8 bases in between. The CDR3 loop spans 11 amino acids. CDR1 and CDR2 (germline): SQVTM, ANQGSEA. CDR3 region: CSAGRNYGYTF. The DNA for the CDR3 is TGCAGCGCAGGGAGGAACTATGGCTACACCTTC.

The chain employs TRBV6-1 and TRBJ2-7; tentatively, D is TRBD2 (6 bases). The CDR3 runs 16 residues. Germline assignment: CDR1 MNHNS and CDR2 SASEGT. V was clipped by 1 base and J by 2 bases, with 15 bases between them. In nucleotides, the CDR3 is TGTGCCAGCAGTGAAGAGGGCGCCCGGGGGACCTACGAGCAGTACTTC. Protein: CASSEEGARGTYEQYF.

The chain uses TRBV4-1 and TRBJ2-7, with a weak D call TRBD2 (5 bases). V gave up 1 base and J gave up 6 bases, with 13 bases separating them. CDR1 and CDR2 (germline): MGHRA, YSYEKL. The CDR3 consists of 14 residues. CDR3 DNA: TGCGCCAGCAGCCAAGTTGAGGGAGCCGGCGAGCAGTACTTC. It codes for CASSQVEGAGEQYF.

The CDR3, as DNA: TGCGCCAGCAGCCAAGATAATAAACAGCTCGGGGATACGCAGTATTTT. Translated, it gives CASSQDNKQLGDTQYF. The rearrangement joins TRBV4-3 to TRBJ2-3; D ambiguous. Per germline, CDR1 LGHNA and CDR2 YSLEER. V was cut by 0 bases and J by 6 bases, with 16 bases left in between. The CDR3 has 16 amino acids.

The V call is TRBV28, the J call TRBJ1-2; no definite D call. V gave up 11 bases and J gave up 5 bases, with 15 bases separating them. The CDR3 loop spans 12 amino acids. CDR1 is MDHEN and CDR2 is SYDVKM in the germline V gene. In nucleotides, the CDR3 is TGTGCCGGGATGAGGCAGGAGTATGGCTACACCTTC. Translated: CAGMRQEYGYTF.

J is TRBJ1-3 and V is TRBV18; TRBD1 aligns across 10 bases. In germline, CDR1 is KGHSH, CDR2 LQKENI. The CDR3 covers 16 residues. Trimming at V came to 1 base and at J to 4 bases, leaving 4 bases not matched to a gene. In DNA, the CDR3 is TGTGCCAGCTCACCACGGGACAGGGGAGCCGGAAACACCATATATTTT. It yields the protein CASSPRDRGAGNTIYF.

The chain uses TRBV10-3 and TRBJ1-1, with D unresolved. Germline CDR1 and CDR2: ENHRY and SYGVKD. The CDR3 has 15 residues. V was trimmed by 3 bases and J by 2 bases, leaving 13 bases between them. This CDR3 is CAISDRVAPNTEAFF. CDR3 bases: TGTGCCATCAGTGATCGGGTGGCCCCCAACACTGAAGCTTTCTTT.

The V call is TRBV21-1, the J call TRBJ1-1. TRBV21-1 is flagged as a pseudogene. This CDR3 contains 15 residues. For the CDR3, the DNA is TGTGCCAGCAGCAAAGATCGTCGGCAGAGGACTGAAGCTTTCTTT. This encodes CASSKDRRQRTEAFF.

CDR3 bases: TGTGCCAGCTCAGGGAGTAGGACTGAAGCTTTCTTT. Its translation is CASSGSRTEAFF. The rearrangement uses TRBV28 and TRBJ1-1; weak D call: TRBD1 (5 bases). The CDR3 contains 12 residues. V was cut by 8 bases and J by 5 bases, with 12 bases left in between. Germline V lookup: CDR1 MDHEN, CDR2 SYDVKM. Full variable domain (missing parts from reference TRBV28 and TRBJ1-1): DVKVTQSSRYLVKRTGEKVFLECVQDMDHENMFWYRQDPGLGLRLIYFSYDVKMKEKGDIPEGYSVSREKKERFSLILESASTNQTSMYLCASSGSRTEAFFGQGTRLTVV.

The V gene is TRBV5-1, the J gene TRBJ2-2, with a tentative D call TRBD2 (5 bases). Per germline, CDR1 SGHRS and CDR2 YFSETQ. With 0 bases removed from V and 2 bases from J, the gap between germline ends came to 14 bases. This CDR3 is built from 17 residues. CDR3 nucleotide sequence: TGCGCCAGCAGCTTGGGCTGGATGAGGGCTAACACCGGGGAGCTGTTTTTT. This gives the protein CASSLGWMRANTGELFF.

The chain uses TRBV19 and TRBJ1-1; the D is unclear. Germline V gene sequence: CDR1 LNHDA, CDR2 SQIVND (reference sequence). V was cut by 6 bases and J by 1 base, with 21 bases left in between. The CDR3 is 17 residues long. The CDR3, as DNA: TGTGCCAGTAGCCCCGCGACCCGGTCAGGCCCGAACACTGAAGCTTTCTTT. It codes for CASSPATRSGPNTEAFF.

V is TRBV19 and J is TRBJ2-7; D call uncertain. The CDR3 spans 15 residues. Germline CDR1 reads LNHDA; CDR2 reads SQIVND (reference sequence). The V and J ends lost 4 bases and 2 bases respectively, with 15 bases between them. The CDR3 sequence: CASSNGRKTPYEQYF. CDR3 coding DNA: TGTGCCAGTAGTAACGGACGGAAGACCCCCTACGAGCAGTACTTC. Supplemented by reference TRBV19 and TRBJ2-7, the full variable domain reads DGGITQSPKYLFRKEGQNVTLSCEQNLNHDAMYWYRQDPGQGLRLIYYSQIVNDFQKGDIAEGYSVSREKKESFPLTVTSAQKNPTAFYLCASSNGRKTPYEQYFGPGTRLTVT.

V gene TRBV5-6 combines with J gene TRBJ1-3; perhaps TRBD1 as D (5 bases). CDR3 size: 14 residues. Germline CDR1 reads SGHDT; CDR2 reads YYEEEE. Trimming left V 3 bases short and J 4 bases short, with 11 bases between. CDR3 coding DNA: TGTGCCAGCAGCTCTACAGGTTCAGGAAACACCATATATTTT. Residues: CASSSTGSGNTIYF.

This clone was counted only a few times. The gene calls are TRBV28 and TRBJ2-7; D possibly corresponds to TRBD1 (5 bases). The CDR3 sequence is 13 residues long. Germline assignment: CDR1 MDHEN and CDR2 SYDVKM. Trimming removed 7 bases at V and 6 bases at J, with 16 bases between. CDR3 sequence: CASTTGNLGEQYF. DNA of the CDR3: TGTGCCAGCACCACAGGAAACTTGGGCGAGCAGTACTTC.

CDR3 residues: CASSNLSGGYTF. CDR3 nucleotide sequence: TGTGCCAGTAGTAATTTGAGCGGGGGCTACACCTTC. The chain recombines TRBV19 with TRBJ1-2, with unresolved D. The CDR3 length is 12 residues. CDR1 and CDR2 (germline): LNHDA, SQIVND (reference sequence). V lost 4 bases and J 8 bases, leaving 11 bases between the germline ends.